The next 20 T cell receptor beta chains were all read from a single sample in a study of OX40 agonist ivuxolimab in advanced cancers. Profiled with immunoSEQ multiplex PCR; TCRdb holds only in-frame clones, not every one. This table holds about 54,000 clones, about four fifths found once. The source was CD4+ or CD8+ T cells sorted from blood, collected in a trial of the OX40 agonist ivuxolimab. Source of these receptors: an adult with an advanced solid tumor such as melanoma, head and neck, liver or kidney cancer.

The chain employs TRBV19 and TRBJ1-5, with 7 bases fitting TRBD1. The CDR3 length is 13 residues. Germline trimming cut 9 bases from V and 5 bases from J; bases unmatched to any gene: 7. CDR1 is LNHDA, CDR2 SQIVND, per germline (reference sequence). The DNA of the CDR3 is TGTGCCAGCCCTGACAGGGTTCATCAGCCCCAGCATTTT. Its translation: CASPDRVHQPQHF.

The chain is built from TRBV19 and TRBJ1-5, with D perhaps matching TRBD1 (5 bases). Trimming pared 11 bases from V and 9 bases from J, leaving 23 bases between. The V gene's germline CDR1 is LNHDA and CDR2 SQIVND (reference sequence). CDR3 length equals 14 residues. The CDR3 DNA sequence: TGTGCCCTGGGGGGAGGGGTCTTCGGTAGGCCCCAGCATTTT. Translating it yields CALGGGVFGRPQHF.

The chain couples TRBV4-3 to TRBJ2-1; D is ambiguous. The germline V gene encodes CDR1 LGHNA and CDR2 YSLEER. The CDR3 covers 15 residues. V was clipped by 0 bases and J by 3 bases, with 9 bases between them. The CDR3 reads CASSQEGRIYNEQFF. CDR3 sequence (DNA): TGCGCCAGCAGCCAAGAAGGGCGTATCTACAATGAGCAGTTCTTC.

This chain links TRBV11-2 with TRBJ1-2; 7 bases align to TRBD1. The CDR3 covers 13 residues. Trimming took 4 bases from V and 3 from J; bases not matched to a gene: 2. Germline CDR1 reads SGHAT; CDR2 reads FQNNGV. CDR3 nucleotides: TGTGCCAGCAGCTACGGACAGGACTATGGCTACACCTTC. This sequence encodes CASSYGQDYGYTF.

The V and J genes are TRBV5-6 and TRBJ2-2, with a possible D match to TRBD1 (6 bases). The V end was cut by 2 bases, the J end by 5 bases, with 13 bases between. The CDR3 totals 15 residues. In germline, CDR1 is SGHDT, CDR2 YYEEEE. CDR3 in amino acids: CASSFGPTGTGELFF. CDR3 nucleotides: TGTGCCAGCAGCTTCGGACCAACAGGGACCGGGGAGCTGTTTTTT.

The genes are TRBV10-3 and TRBJ2-1; D might be TRBD2 (5 bases). From germline, CDR1 is ENHRY and CDR2 SYGVKD. The CDR3 covers 13 residues. Trimming stripped 11 bases from V and 5 bases from J, with 16 bases between. This CDR3 reads CAAVDPGNNEQFF. DNA of the CDR3: TGTGCCGCCGTCGACCCGGGAAACAATGAGCAGTTCTTC.

V usage is TRBV19 and J usage is TRBJ2-2; 8 nucleotides agree with TRBD2. Trimming at V came to 4 bases and at J to 6 bases, leaving 7 bases not matched to a gene. This CDR3 comprises 15 residues. From germline, CDR1 is LNHDA and CDR2 SQIVND (reference sequence). CDR3 nucleotides: TGTGCCAGTAGTACCCGACTAGCGAGGGCCGGGGAGCTGTTTTTT. This translates into CASSTRLARAGELFF.

This chain joins TRBV30 and TRBJ1-5; 9 bases agree with TRBD1. Germline assignment: CDR1 GTSNPN and CDR2 SVGIG (reference sequence). V lost 1 base and J lost 6; bases outside the gene matches: 4. This CDR3 is 14 amino acids long. The CDR3 loop reads CAWSGTQGAQPQHF. The CDR3 bases are TGTGCCTGGAGTGGGACACAGGGGGCTCAGCCCCAGCATTTT.

The chain is built from TRBV28 and TRBJ2-5, with 9 bases that match TRBD2. The length of the CDR3 is 17 residues. Germline lookup yields CDR1 MDHEN and CDR2 SYDVKM. The ends lost 4 bases at V and 4 bases at J; junction bases unmatched: 13. The CDR3 coding sequence is TGTGCCAGCAGTTGGGTGTCGGGCGATAGCGGGAGAGAGACCCAGTACTTC. Translated, it gives CASSWVSGDSGRETQYF. Drawing the rest from reference TRBV28 and TRBJ2-5, the complete variable domain is DVKVTQSSRYLVKRTGEKVFLECVQDMDHENMFWYRQDPGLGLRLIYFSYDVKMKEKGDIPEGYSVSREKKERFSLILESASTNQTSMYLCASSWVSGDSGRETQYFGPGTRLLVL.

The rearrangement joins TRBV25-1 to TRBJ2-1, with no clear D. V shed 6 bases and J shed 0 bases, with 9 bases lying between them. CDR3 size: 14 residues. In germline, CDR1 is MGHDK, CDR2 SYGVNS. CDR3 protein: CASSGIASYNEQFF. CDR3 DNA: TGTGCCAGCAGCGGTATCGCCTCCTACAATGAGCAGTTCTTC.

This chain connects TRBV2 to TRBJ1-2; D remains ambiguous. V lost 7 bases to trimming and J lost 2 bases, with 11 bases between them. Germline V gives CDR1 SNHLY, CDR2 FYNNEI. The CDR3 is made up of 13 amino acids. As DNA, the CDR3 is TGTGCCAGCACTGGAGGAGACAACTATGGCTACACCTTC. It is translated as CASTGGDNYGYTF.

The V gene is TRBV5-4, the J gene TRBJ2-7; tentatively, D is TRBD1 (5 bases). The ends were cut back, 4 bases at V and 2 bases at J, with 16 bases in the middle. Germline V CDR1 and CDR2: SGHNT, YYREEE (reference sequence). CDR3 length: 15 residues. CDR3: CASSPQDNPTYEQYF. The CDR3 DNA reads TGTGCCAGCAGCCCCCAGGACAATCCGACCTACGAGCAGTACTTC.

As regards this clone: At the DNA level, this CDR3 is encoded by other sequences in the same sample as well. V and J are TRBV15 and TRBJ2-3; D might be TRBD2 (6 bases). CDR3 length: 15 residues. Looked up from germline, CDR1 is LNHNV and CDR2 is YYDKDF (reference sequence). Trimming removed 0 bases from V and 0 bases from J, with 7 bases in between. In nucleotides, the CDR3 is TGTGCCACCAGCAGAGATCGGGAGAGCACAGATACGCAGTATTTT. This translates into CATSRDRESTDTQYF. Supplemented by reference TRBV15 and TRBJ2-3, the full variable domain reads DAMVIQNPRYQVTQFGKPVTLSCSQTLNHNVMYWYQQKSSQAPKLLFHYYDKDFNNEADTPDNFQSRRPNTSFCFLDIRSPGLGDTAMYLCATSRDRESTDTQYFGPGTRLTVL.

This sequence joins TRBV19 and TRBJ1-2, with a possible D match to TRBD1 (5 bases). Germline assignment: CDR1 LNHDA and CDR2 SQIVND (reference sequence). The CDR3 consists of 12 residues. V lost 3 bases to trimming and J lost 7 bases, with 9 bases between them. The CDR3 nucleotides read TGTGCCAGTAGTATTTCCGGGACTGGCTACACCTTC. It codes for CASSISGTGYTF.

V and J are TRBV18 and TRBJ2-1, with TRBD2 matching over 12 bases. The CDR3 spans 14 residues. Germline values: CDR1 KGHSH, CDR2 LQKENI. Trimming took 5 bases from V and 7 from J; bases not matched to a gene: 3. The CDR3 spells CASSSTSGRNEQFF. The CDR3 DNA sequence: TGTGCCAGCTCATCAACTAGCGGGAGGAATGAGCAGTTCTTC.

This chain's CDR3 is CASSRGTGEGETQYF. The CDR3 nucleotides read TGTGCCAGCAGCCGCGGGACAGGGGAGGGGGAGACCCAGTACTTC. This chain uses TRBV9 with TRBJ2-5; TRBD1 matches at 10 bases. V lost 4 bases to trimming and J lost 5 bases; unmatched junction nucleotides: 8. CDR1 SGDLS and CDR2 YYNGEE come from the germline V gene. This CDR3 spans 15 amino acids.

The J gene is TRBJ2-1, the V gene TRBV19; no firm D call. Trimming took 0 bases from V and 5 from J, leaving 8 bases between them. Germline CDR1 and CDR2: LNHDA and SQIVND (reference sequence). This CDR3 is 14 amino acids long. The CDR3 region has the DNA TGTGCCAGTAGTATAGATTGGCGGAACAATGAGCAGTTCTTC. This sequence encodes CASSIDWRNNEQFF.

The V gene is TRBV7-9, the J gene TRBJ1-2, with 9 positions matching TRBD1. J gave up 2 bases and V 3 bases, and 1 base lay outside the gene matches. Germline V gives CDR1 SEHNR, CDR2 FQNEAQ (reference sequence). This CDR3 is 14 amino acids long. Here the CDR3 DNA reads TGTGCCAGCAGCTTCGGGACAGGGAACTATGGCTACACCTTC. This codes for CASSFGTGNYGYTF.

The rearrangement links TRBV5-5 to TRBJ1-2, with TRBD1 matching over 9 bases. Germline CDR1 and CDR2: SGHKS and YYEKEE (reference sequence). With V trimmed by 2 bases and J by 4 bases, 12 bases remained unmatched. The CDR3 contains 17 residues. The CDR3 DNA follows: TGTGCCAGCAGCTTAGGGGCGAGGACAGGGGAGGCCTATGGCTACACCTTC. Encoded protein: CASSLGARTGEAYGYTF.

The V gene is TRBV7-5, the J gene TRBJ1-4. TRBV7-5 is a pseudogene segment. The length of the CDR3 is 17 residues. CDR3 sequence reads: CARSLASYKRPGEKLFF. CDR3 coding DNA: TGTGCCAGAAGCTTAGCGTCTTATAAACGGCCTGGGGAAAAACTGTTTTTT.